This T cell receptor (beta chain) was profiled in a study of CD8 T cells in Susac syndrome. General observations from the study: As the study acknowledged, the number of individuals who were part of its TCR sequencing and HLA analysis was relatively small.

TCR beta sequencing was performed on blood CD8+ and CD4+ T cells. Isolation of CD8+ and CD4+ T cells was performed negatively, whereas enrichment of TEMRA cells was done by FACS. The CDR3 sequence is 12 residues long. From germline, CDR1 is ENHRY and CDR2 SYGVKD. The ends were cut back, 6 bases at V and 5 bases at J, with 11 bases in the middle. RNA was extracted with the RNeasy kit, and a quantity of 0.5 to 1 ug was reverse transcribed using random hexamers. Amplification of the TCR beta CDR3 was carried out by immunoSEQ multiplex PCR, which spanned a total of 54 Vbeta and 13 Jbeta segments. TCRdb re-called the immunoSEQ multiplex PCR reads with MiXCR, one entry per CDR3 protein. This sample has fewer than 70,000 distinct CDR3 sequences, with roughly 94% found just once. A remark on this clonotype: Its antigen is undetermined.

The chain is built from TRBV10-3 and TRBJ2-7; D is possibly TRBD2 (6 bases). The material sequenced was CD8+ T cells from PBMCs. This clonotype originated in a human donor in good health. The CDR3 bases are TGTGCCATCAGGCCGTGGGGGGACGAGCAGTACGTC. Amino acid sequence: CAIRPWGDEQYV.